The 32 T cell receptor beta chains in this list originate from one sample, sequenced in a study of blood T cells in healthy people across ages. The use of a sample-barcoded 5' primer and a J-beta primer mix characterized a second PCR of about 7 to 12 cycles. TCRdb recomputed calls from the 5' RACE reads with MiXCR, one row per CDR3 protein. The sample holds some 1.5 million distinct CDR3 sequences, 28% seen once. The sequencing sample was made of blood. These receptor sequences come from a woman in her 30s in good health.

This clonotype was seen a few times. The chain employs TRBV27 and TRBJ2-5; D remains unclear. The V gene lost 0 bases and the J gene lost 4 bases, with 12 bases spanning the gap. From germline, CDR1 is MNHEY and CDR2 SMNVEV (reference sequence). The CDR3 contains 15 residues. The CDR3 here is CASSLSMAVLETQYF. DNA of the CDR3: TGTGCCAGCAGTTTATCGATGGCAGTCCTAGAGACCCAGTACTTC.

The V call is TRBV18, the J call TRBJ2-1; TRBD2 matches at 12 bases. CDR1 and CDR2 from the germline V gene are KGHSH and LQKENI. V shed 3 bases, J shed 8 bases, and the junction held 5 bases outside the gene matches. There are 15 residues in the CDR3. The CDR3 here is CASSPPASGRDEQFF. In DNA, the CDR3 is TGTGCCAGCTCACCGCCCGCTAGCGGGAGGGATGAGCAGTTCTTC.

In this sample, this clonotype turned up a few times. V usage is TRBV5-1 and J usage is TRBJ2-1; TRBD1 aligns across 9 bases. V lost 4 bases and J lost 5; bases outside the gene matches: 4. In germline, CDR1 is SGHRS, CDR2 YFSETQ. The CDR3 has 14 residues. The CDR3 DNA sequence: TGCGCCAGCAGCCGAGGGACAGGGAACAATGAGCAGTTCTTC. Amino acid sequence: CASSRGTGNNEQFF. The full variable domain, completed using reference TRBV5-1 and TRBJ2-1, is KAGVTQTPRYLIKTRGQQVTLSCSPISGHRSVSWYQQTPGQGLQFLFEYFSETQRNKGNFPGRFSGRQFSNSRSEMNVSTLELGDSALYLCASSRGTGNNEQFFGPGTRLTVL.

There are many counts of this clonotype. This chain joins TRBV27 and TRBJ2-7; tentatively, D is TRBD1 or TRBD2 (7 bases each). The CDR3 contains 16 residues. Per germline, CDR1 MNHEY and CDR2 SMNVEV (reference sequence). The V end lost 6 bases, the J end lost 3 bases, and 21 bases lay between the germline ends. The CDR3 sequence: CASSPSAAGGDYEQYF. The DNA for the CDR3 is TGTGCCAGCAGCCCATCGGCTGCAGGGGGGGACTACGAGCAGTACTTC.

The V gene is TRBV6-5, the J gene TRBJ1-2, with a weak D call TRBD1 (5 bases). The germline V gene encodes CDR1 MNHEY and CDR2 SVGAGI. The V and J ends lost 2 bases and 4 bases respectively, with 23 bases between them. This CDR3 is 18 amino acids long. The chain's CDR3 is CASSYEALSKGYGYGYTF. CDR3 DNA: TGTGCCAGCAGTTACGAAGCCCTAAGTAAGGGGTACGGCTATGGCTACACCTTC.

This clonotype was recorded a few times. The V gene is TRBV12-3 or TRBV12-4, the J gene TRBJ2-4; no firm D call. CDR3 length equals 14 residues. Trimming took 5 bases from V and 3 from J, leaving 11 bases between them. The DNA of the CDR3 is TGTGCCAGCAGTAAATTCGAGTTCAAAAACATTCAGTACTTC. Protein product: CASSKFEFKNIQYF.

This clonotype was seen more than once but under ten times. DNA of the CDR3: TGTGCCAGCAGTTTAGTCGAGGGCGGCCCCTACGAGCAGTACTTC. This codes for CASSLVEGGPYEQYF. V gene TRBV12-3 or TRBV12-4 combines with J gene TRBJ2-7; the D gene is possibly TRBD2 (5 bases). The CDR3 consists of 15 residues. V lost 1 base and J lost 2, with 12 bases in between.

The V and J genes are TRBV9 and TRBJ1-3; the D is unclear. Trimming stripped 6 bases from V and 0 bases from J, with 22 bases between. The V gene's germline CDR1 is SGDLS and CDR2 YYNGEE. The CDR3 consists of 18 residues. CDR3 residues: CASNLFLGESNSGNTIYF. The DNA for the CDR3 is TGTGCCAGCAACCTATTTCTTGGCGAGAGTAACTCTGGAAACACCATATATTTT. Based on the CDR3 plus reference TRBV9 and TRBJ1-3, the full variable domain is DSGVTQTPKHLITATGQRVTLRCSPRSGDLSVYWYQQSLDQGLQFLIQYYNGEERAKGNILERFSAQQFPDLHSELNLSSLELGDSALYFCASNLFLGESNSGNTIYFGEGSWLTVV.

As for this clonotype: A junction boundary mismatches the germline segment, possibly from a read error. This CDR3 is CVSSSVPDYGYTF. The DNA for the CDR3 is TGTGTCAGCAGTAGCGTCCCAGACTATGGCTACACCTTC. The chain combines TRBV3-1 with TRBJ1-2; D unclear. Germline V CDR1 and CDR2: LGHDT, YNNKEL (reference sequence). The CDR3 totals 13 residues. Using reference TRBV3-1 and TRBJ1-2 for the parts outside the CDR3, the full variable domain is DTAVSQTPKYLVTQMGNDKSIKCEQNLGHDTMYWYKQDSKKFLKIMFSYNNKELIINETVPNRFSPKSPDKAHLNLHINSLELGDSAVYFCVSSSVPDYGYTFGSGTRLTVV.

This clonotype appeared many times. The gene calls are TRBV29-1 and TRBJ2-5, with 8 positions matching TRBD1. The CDR3 has 12 amino acids. In germline, CDR1 is SQVTM, CDR2 ANQGSEA. The CDR3 loop reads CKTTGGEETQYF. DNA for the CDR3: TGCAAGACAACAGGGGGTGAGGAGACCCAGTACTTC.

This clonotype occurred a few times. The chain has TRBV14 and TRBJ2-1, with 10 bases matching TRBD2. CDR1 is SGHDN and CDR2 is FVKESK in the germline V gene. The CDR3 loop spans 15 amino acids. The J segment lost 9 bases and the V segment lost 3 bases, leaving 8 bases of the junction unmatched. The CDR3 region is CASSQNLLAGSEQFF. The DNA of the CDR3 is TGTGCCAGCAGCCAGAACTTACTAGCGGGAAGTGAGCAGTTCTTC.

This clonotype appeared a few times. This sequence joins TRBV5-1 and TRBJ2-7; 10 bases fit TRBD1. The germline V gene has CDR1 SGHRS and CDR2 YFSETQ. The CDR3 loop spans 13 amino acids. V was pared by 5 bases and J by 5 bases, with 4 bases of the junction left unmatched. The CDR3 sequence is CASRTGTGDEQYF. The CDR3 nucleotides read TGCGCCAGCAGGACCGGGACAGGGGACGAGCAGTACTTC.

This clonotype was recorded a few times. The chain carries TRBV7-2 and TRBJ2-3; no clear D. The V gene lost 8 bases and the J gene lost 6 bases, with 12 bases spanning the gap. The CDR3 consists of 12 residues. Germline CDR1 reads SGHTA; CDR2 reads FQGNSA. In DNA form, the CDR3 reads TGTGCCAGCTCGCGGTTCGGGGATACGCAGTATTTT. Its translation: CASSRFGDTQYF.

This rearrangement joins TRBV2 to TRBJ1-1, with D unresolved. Germline V gene data show CDR1 as SNHLY and CDR2 as FYNNEI. This CDR3 has 14 amino acids. V was pared by 0 bases and J by 2 bases, with 7 bases between. The CDR3 spells CASSEALGNTEAFF. In nucleotides, the CDR3 is TGTGCCAGCAGTGAAGCCTTGGGTAACACTGAAGCTTTCTTT. Full variable domain (rest looked up from reference TRBV2 and TRBJ1-1): EPEVTQTPSHQVTQMGQEVILRCVPISNHLYFYWYRQILGQKVEFLVSFYNNEISEKSEIFDDQFSVERPDGSNFTLKIRSTKLEDSAMYFCASSEALGNTEAFFGQGTRLTVV.

This clonotype was found a few times. The chain couples TRBV28 to TRBJ1-4, with no clear D. The germline CDR1 and CDR2 sequences are MDHEN and SYDVKM. The CDR3 runs 16 residues. The V and J ends lost 6 bases and 2 bases respectively, with 16 bases between them. The CDR3 DNA reads as TGTGCCAGCAGGCTTGCTCCCGGGAGCACTAATGAAAAACTGTTTTTT. Its translation: CASRLAPGSTNEKLFF.

Points on this clonotype: Sequence at one end of the junction differs from germline and may be a read error. The chain combines TRBV18 with TRBJ1-4; 7 bases map to TRBD1. Germline V gene data show CDR1 as KGHSH and CDR2 as LQKENI. The CDR3 spans 15 residues. In DNA, the CDR3 is TGTGTCAGCTCACCCGGACAGGCAAAGAATGAAAAACTGTTTTTT. Translating gives CVSSPGQAKNEKLFF.

The chain carries TRBV7-9 and TRBJ2-6, with TRBD1 matching over 8 bases. The CDR3 loop spans 17 amino acids. The J segment lost 4 bases and the V segment lost 6 bases, leaving 11 bases of the junction unmatched. Germline V gives CDR1 SEHNR, CDR2 FQNEAQ (reference sequence). CDR3 amino acids: CASRLDQGARGANVLTF. The CDR3 DNA follows: TGTGCCAGCAGACTCGATCAGGGGGCGAGGGGGGCCAACGTCCTGACTTTC.

Only a few counts were recorded for this clonotype. An end of the junction differs from the germline gene, which may be a read error. The CDR3 DNA reads as TGTGCCAGCAGTGGAGACGGGGAGGGAACTACAGACACGCAGTATTTT. As protein: CASSGDGEGTTDTQYF. The rearrangement joins TRBV6-1 to TRBJ2-3, with 7 positions matching TRBD2. Germline assignment: CDR1 MNHNS and CDR2 SASEGT. The CDR3 is 16 residues long.

This clonotype was observed a handful of times. This chain links TRBV7-2 with TRBJ2-1; D may be TRBD2 (5 bases). This CDR3 contains 16 residues. Germline assignment: CDR1 SGHTA and CDR2 FQGNSA. The ends were cut back, 6 bases at V and 3 bases at J, with 18 bases in the middle. The CDR3 region has the DNA TGTGCCAGCAGACCTCTGCTAGCCTCGCTCTACAATGAGCAGTTCTTC. Its translation is CASRPLLASLYNEQFF.

The rearrangement uses TRBV7-8 and TRBJ1-4, with D possibly being TRBD1 (5 bases). Germline-derived CDR1 and CDR2 are SGHVS and FQNEAQ. The CDR3 sequence is 13 residues long. The V end lost 5 bases, the J end lost 8 bases, and 12 bases lay between the germline ends. CDR3 sequence (DNA): TGTGCCAGCAGCCAATCCGGGGCCGAAAAACTGTTTTTT. Its protein is CASSQSGAEKLFF.

The J gene is TRBJ1-5, the V gene TRBV28; D is ambiguous. The germline V gene encodes CDR1 MDHEN and CDR2 SYDVKM. Trimming took 2 bases from V and 3 from J, leaving 11 bases between them. The CDR3 is 15 amino acids. DNA of the CDR3: TGTGCCAGCAGTTTAGCCGGGGTTGACAATCAGCCCCAGCATTTT. This encodes CASSLAGVDNQPQHF. Full variable domain (remainder filled in from reference TRBV28 and TRBJ1-5): DVKVTQSSRYLVKRTGEKVFLECVQDMDHENMFWYRQDPGLGLRLIYFSYDVKMKEKGDIPEGYSVSREKKERFSLILESASTNQTSMYLCASSLAGVDNQPQHFGDGTRLSIL.

This clonotype was found once. Germline and junction disagree at one end, which may indicate a read error. The chain recombines TRBV12-3 or TRBV12-4 with TRBJ2-5; the D call may be TRBD1 or TRBD2 (5 bases each). This CDR3 spans 15 amino acids. CDR3 protein: CAGRRQRDAQETQYF. Written as DNA, the CDR3 is TGTGCCGGCAGACGCCAACGGGACGCGCAAGAGACCCAGTACTTC.

This clonotype was seen many times. V is TRBV20-1 and J is TRBJ1-1; possible D gene TRBD1, 5 bases. Germline CDR1 is DFQATT and CDR2 is SNEGSKA (reference sequence). V lost 6 bases and J lost 7, with 15 bases in between. CDR3 size: 12 residues. CDR3 DNA sequence: TGCAGTGCCCCCCCGGGGCCTAATGAAGCTTTCTTT. This gives the protein CSAPPGPNEAFF.

V is TRBV3-1 and J is TRBJ2-3, with TRBD2 matching 7 bases. The V gene's germline CDR1 is LGHDT and CDR2 YNNKEL (reference sequence). J was trimmed by 5 bases and V by 4 bases; bases with no gene match: 15. The CDR3 sequence is 17 residues long. The CDR3 reads CASSRMHSGLVKDTQYF. DNA of the CDR3: TGTGCCAGCAGCCGTATGCATTCCGGACTAGTGAAAGATACGCAGTATTTT.

The V call is TRBV7-9, the J call TRBJ2-3, with 7 bases aligning to TRBD2. Per the germline V gene, CDR1 is SEHNR and CDR2 is FQNEAQ (reference sequence). Germline trimming cut 4 bases from V and 2 bases from J; bases unmatched to any gene: 18. This CDR3 has 19 amino acids. This CDR3 is CASSSLAGNRALITDTQYF. The CDR3 region has the DNA TGTGCCAGCAGCTCGTTAGCGGGCAATCGCGCCCTAATCACAGATACGCAGTATTTT.

This clonotype was seen a handful of times. This chain joins TRBV27 and TRBJ1-1, with D hard to call. V gave up 0 bases and J gave up 7 bases, with 18 bases separating them. The CDR3 loop spans 16 amino acids. Germline V gene sequence: CDR1 MNHEY, CDR2 SMNVEV (reference sequence). The CDR3 reads CASSLSRDTALDEAFF. CDR3 nucleotide sequence: TGTGCCAGCAGTTTATCCCGAGACACAGCTTTAGATGAAGCTTTCTTT.

This clonotype was observed at least ten times. The chain joins TRBV7-3 to TRBJ2-1; TRBD1 is a possible D gene (6 bases). Germline CDR1 is SGHTA and CDR2 is FQGTGA. V was cut by 4 bases and J by 6 bases, with 10 bases left in between. The CDR3 runs to 13 residues. The CDR3 sequence is CASSSGVGNEQFF. The CDR3 bases are TGTGCCAGCAGCTCAGGGGTGGGCAATGAGCAGTTCTTC.

This clonotype was observed at least ten times. The rearrangement uses TRBV6-5 and TRBJ2-3; D unresolved. The CDR3 runs 14 residues. Per the germline V gene, CDR1 is MNHEY and CDR2 is SVGAGI. V shed 6 bases and J shed 2 bases, with 12 bases lying between them. DNA for the CDR3: TGTGCCAGCAGAAGAGACGGACCCACAGATACGCAGTATTTT. It is translated as CASRRDGPTDTQYF.

This chain connects TRBV15 to TRBJ1-1, with D perhaps TRBD1 (5 bases). Trimming shortened V by 0 bases and J by 6 bases, and 11 bases separated the two germline ends. The germline V gene encodes CDR1 LNHNV and CDR2 YYDKDF (reference sequence). The CDR3 extends over 14 amino acids. CDR3 in amino acids: CATSRDLQEAEAFF. CDR3 sequence (DNA): TGTGCCACCAGCAGAGATTTACAGGAGGCTGAAGCTTTCTTT.

The rearrangement uses TRBV15 and TRBJ2-6, with D uncertain. CDR1 is LNHNV and CDR2 is YYDKDF in the germline V gene (reference sequence). This CDR3 has 18 amino acids. Between the trimmed V and J ends, which lost 4 bases and 0 bases, there was a span of 16 bases. CDR3 sequence (DNA): TGTGCCACCAGCAATTCTGGCACGCTGATCTCTGGGGCCAACGTCCTGACTTTC. Amino acid sequence: CATSNSGTLISGANVLTF.

The rearrangement joins TRBV5-1 to TRBJ2-2, with D unclear. The V end was cut by 0 bases, the J end by 5 bases, with 11 bases between. Germline CDR1 is SGHRS and CDR2 is YFSETQ. CDR3 length equals 15 residues. CDR3 region: CASSLAKPRTGELFF. CDR3 coding DNA: TGCGCCAGCAGCTTGGCTAAACCAAGAACCGGGGAGCTGTTTTTT.

This clonotype was counted at least ten times. The rearrangement joins TRBV7-2 to TRBJ2-1; 9 bases fit TRBD1. Per the germline V gene, CDR1 is SGHTA and CDR2 is FQGNSA. The CDR3 runs 15 residues. J lost 8 bases, V lost 5 bases, and 10 bases had no gene match. CDR3 sequence: CASSPPGQGFDEQFF. The CDR3 coding sequence is TGTGCCAGCAGCCCTCCGGGACAGGGTTTTGATGAGCAGTTCTTC.